The clone carrying this TCR beta chain was seen a few times. The trim removed 0 bases at V and 4 bases at J, leaving 7 bases unmatched. Germline lookup yields CDR1 SGDLS and CDR2 YYNGEE. This CDR3 comprises 16 residues. This record belongs to a study of blood T cell repertoires in COVID-19. Looking at the study overall: PBMCs, B-cell-depleted T cells, or T cells were the source of the cDNA or gDNA that made up the material.

Only in-frame clones appear in the TCRdb table, and some are missing; sequencing was by immunoSEQ multiplex PCR. The data contain 20,000 to 25,000 clones, 84% of them seen just once; the ten biggest clones take up about 2.9%. What was sequenced was peripheral blood. The chain couples TRBV9 to TRBJ1-2; 9 nucleotides line up with TRBD1. The source is a man aged 35 to 55 with acute or convalescent COVID-19. The CDR3 region is CASSVDHTGGSYGYTF. As DNA, the CDR3 is TGTGCCAGCAGCGTAGATCATACAGGGGGCAGCTATGGCTACACCTTC. Using reference TRBV9 and TRBJ1-2 for the parts outside the CDR3, the full variable domain is DSGVTQTPKHLITATGQRVTLRCSPRSGDLSVYWYQQSLDQGLQFLIQYYNGEERAKGNILERFSAQQFPDLHSELNLSSLELGDSALYFCASSVDHTGGSYGYTFGSGTRLTVV.